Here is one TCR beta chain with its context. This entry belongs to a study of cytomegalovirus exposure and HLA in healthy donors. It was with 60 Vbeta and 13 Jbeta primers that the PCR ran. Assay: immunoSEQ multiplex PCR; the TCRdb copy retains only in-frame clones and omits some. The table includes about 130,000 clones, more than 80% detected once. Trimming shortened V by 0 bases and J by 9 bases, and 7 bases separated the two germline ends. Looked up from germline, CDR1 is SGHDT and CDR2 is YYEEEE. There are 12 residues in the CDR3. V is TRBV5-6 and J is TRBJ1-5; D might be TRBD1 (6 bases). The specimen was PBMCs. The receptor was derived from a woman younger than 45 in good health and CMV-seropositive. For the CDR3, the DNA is TGTGCCAGCAGCTTGGAGACAGGGCCCCAGCATTTT. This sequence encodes CASSLETGPQHF. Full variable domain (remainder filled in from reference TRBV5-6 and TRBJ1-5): DAGVTQSPTHLIKTRGQQVTLRCSPKSGHDTVSWYQQALGQGPQFIFQYYEEEERQRGNFPDRFSGHQFPNYSSELNVNALLLGDSALYLCASSLETGPQHFGDGTRLSIL.